This T cell receptor (beta chain) was captured by sequencing in a study of control samples from healthy donors and cancer patients. CDR3 length equals 15 residues. Germline V gene lookup returns CDR1 SGHRS and CDR2 YFSETQ. The V segment lost 2 bases and the J segment 10 bases; nucleotides outside the gene matches: 11. Generated by immunoSEQ multiplex PCR, the TCRdb table keeps only in-frame clones and is missing some. Of a few hundred thousand clones listed, about nine tenths are singletons. The chain combines TRBV5-1 with TRBJ2-1; 8 nucleotides match TRBD1. The sequenced sample consisted of PBMCs. The TCR was taken from a man in his forties with head and neck cancer. The CDR3, as DNA: TGCGCCAGCAGCTTAAACCGACAGGGGCTGGGCGAGCAGTTCTTC. Amino acid sequence: CASSLNRQGLGEQFF.